Following are 23 T cell receptor beta chains from one sample sequenced in a study of T cell repertoires in cytomegalovirus infection. TCRdb re-analysed the reads in MiXCR, keeping a single row per CDR3 protein. The sample comprises about 130,000 distinct CDR3 sequences, 20% to 30% of which are singletons, and 30% to 35% rests with the top ten. No antigen is known for these receptors. Sequenced material: PBMCs, sequenced either directly or after in vitro stimulation (not recorded which). These receptors originate from a human donor in good health (CMV status not recorded). Some clones in this sample may be carry-over from other donors' samples.

This clonotype has a handful of counts. This sequence joins TRBV24-1 and TRBJ1-1, with D hard to call. CDR1 is KGHDR and CDR2 is SFDVKD in the germline V gene. The CDR3 sequence is 14 residues long. V was shortened by 0 bases and J by 3 bases, with 7 bases between the two germline ends. DNA of the CDR3: TGTGCCACCAGTGATTTGACAAGCCACACTGAAGCTTTCTTT. Encoded protein: CATSDLTSHTEAFF.

This clonotype was picked up a small number of times. This sequence joins TRBV6-1 and TRBJ1-1; the D gene is possibly TRBD1 (6 bases). From germline, CDR1 is MNHNS and CDR2 SASEGT. Between the trimmed V and J ends, which lost 7 bases and 5 bases, there was a span of 11 bases. The CDR3 contains 12 residues. In DNA, the CDR3 is TGTGCCAGCAAGGGGGTTAATACTGAAGCTTTCTTT. Amino acid sequence: CASKGVNTEAFF.

There are many counts of this clonotype. At one end the junction does not follow the germline gene, possibly because of a read error. The chain is built from TRBV6-1 and TRBJ2-7; D ambiguous. The CDR3 is made up of 12 amino acids. Germline CDR1 MNHNS, CDR2 SASEGT. This CDR3 is CSSLGHSYEQYF. The CDR3 region has the DNA TGTTCCAGCCTAGGGCACTCCTACGAGCAGTACTTC.

This chain's CDR3 is CSVLLRDERYEQYF. The CDR3 nucleotides are TGCAGCGTCCTACTCCGGGACGAACGCTACGAGCAGTACTTC. This chain links TRBV29-1 with TRBJ2-7; either TRBD1 or TRBD2 may supply D (5 bases each). The CDR3 is made up of 14 amino acids. The V and J ends lost 6 bases and 3 bases respectively, with 18 bases between them. Germline assignment: CDR1 SQVTM and CDR2 ANQGSEA.

The chain links TRBV28 to TRBJ1-5; D not certain. Trimming removed 10 bases at V and 0 bases at J, with 16 bases between. CDR1 and CDR2 (germline): MDHEN, SYDVKM. The CDR3 loop spans 15 amino acids. The CDR3 loop is CATARASGSNQPQHF. CDR3 coding DNA: TGTGCCACCGCCCGAGCTTCTGGTAGCAATCAGCCCCAGCATTTT.

The J gene is TRBJ2-7, the V gene TRBV24-1; D is possibly TRBD2 (5 bases). V lost 3 bases to trimming and J lost 3 bases, with 23 bases between them. The CDR3 totals 18 residues. Germline CDR1 KGHDR, CDR2 SFDVKD. CDR3 protein: CATSDPENYPEENYEQYF. CDR3 DNA: TGTGCCACCAGTGATCCAGAAAACTATCCGGAGGAAAACTACGAGCAGTACTTC.

This clonotype has a handful of counts. This sequence joins TRBV19 and TRBJ2-7; 8 bases are a match to TRBD2. CDR1 and CDR2 (germline): LNHDA, SQIVND (reference sequence). The ends lost 1 base at V and 0 bases at J; junction bases unmatched: 8. This CDR3 spans 17 amino acids. CDR3 nucleotide sequence: TGTGCCAGTAGTATAGTCTCCCCGAGCGGGAGCTCCTACGAGCAGTACTTC. Its translation: CASSIVSPSGSSYEQYF.

This clonotype was recorded at least ten times. This rearrangement joins TRBV7-2 to TRBJ2-3, with D hard to call. This CDR3 is 17 amino acids long. CDR1 is SGHTA and CDR2 is FQGNSA in the germline V gene. Trimming stripped 2 bases from V and 2 bases from J, with 17 bases between. The CDR3 DNA is TGTGCCAGCAGCTTAAAAACCACACCCTTATTCACAGATACGCAGTATTTT. It is translated as CASSLKTTPLFTDTQYF.

The CDR3 here is CASSFVGAVDEQFF. The CDR3 region has the DNA TGTGCCAGCAGCTTTGTGGGAGCGGTCGATGAGCAGTTCTTC. The rearrangement uses TRBV13 and TRBJ2-1; the D gene is possibly TRBD2 (5 bases). The germline V gene encodes CDR1 PRHDT and CDR2 FYEKMQ (reference sequence). V lost 3 bases and J lost 8, with 14 bases in between. This CDR3 has 14 residues.

The rearrangement uses TRBV11-2 and TRBJ2-3, with TRBD2 as a possible D gene (6 bases). The CDR3 is made up of 14 amino acids. CDR1 is SGHAT, CDR2 FQNNGV, per germline. Between the trimmed V and J ends, which lost 8 bases and 0 bases, there was a span of 12 bases. CDR3 sequence (DNA): TGTGCCAGCGGCCCACGGGAGAGCACAGATACGCAGTATTTT. This gives the protein CASGPRESTDTQYF.

V is TRBV4-3 and J is TRBJ2-3, with TRBD2 matching 11 bases. This CDR3 has 17 amino acids. The trim removed 0 bases at V and 6 bases at J, leaving 8 bases unmatched. From germline, CDR1 is LGHNA and CDR2 YSLEER. CDR3 DNA sequence: TGCGCCAGCAGCCAAGATGCACTAGCGGGAGTCCCCGATACGCAGTATTTT. Translated, it gives CASSQDALAGVPDTQYF.

This clonotype has more than one count but fewer than ten. The chain recombines TRBV6-6 with TRBJ1-3, with TRBD1 matching over 8 bases. Germline V lookup: CDR1 MNHNY, CDR2 SVGAGI (reference sequence). The CDR3 is 15 amino acids. V dropped 2 bases and J dropped 2; count of bases not matched to a gene: 2. For the CDR3, the DNA is TGTGCCAGCAGTTACCGACAGGGGACTGGAAACACCATATATTTT. Encoded protein: CASSYRQGTGNTIYF.

This clonotype was counted a few times. J is TRBJ1-1 and V is TRBV12-3 or TRBV12-4, with TRBD1 matching over 7 bases. J gave up 2 bases and V 5 bases, and 11 bases lay outside the gene matches. This CDR3 is 16 amino acids long. This CDR3 reads CASSLEDRAVNTEAFF. The CDR3 nucleotides read TGTGCCAGCAGTCTAGAAGACAGGGCCGTTAACACTGAAGCTTTCTTT.

The chain is built from TRBV10-3 and TRBJ2-1; 9 bases line up with TRBD2. Germline V gene data show CDR1 as ENHRY and CDR2 as SYGVKD. This CDR3 is 14 amino acids long. The CDR3 spells CVIRPSGRLNEQFF. The DNA for the CDR3 is TGTGTCATACGACCCAGCGGGAGGCTCAATGAGCAGTTCTTC.

V is TRBV11-2 and J is TRBJ2-7; D is perhaps TRBD1 (6 bases). The germline V gene encodes CDR1 SGHAT and CDR2 FQNNGV. V lost 3 bases and J lost 2, with 14 bases in between. The CDR3 sequence is 15 residues long. The CDR3 nucleotides read TGTGCCAGCAGCTTTGGGGCAGGGGCCACCTACGAGCAGTACGTC. Residues: CASSFGAGATYEQYV.

The chain couples TRBV27 to TRBJ2-7; a weak D match, TRBD1 (6 bases). CDR3 size: 15 residues. V was trimmed by 5 bases and J by 2 bases, leaving 16 bases between them. CDR1 and CDR2 (germline): MNHEY, SMNVEV (reference sequence). The CDR3 here is CASSLLPDSTYEQYF. In nucleotides, the CDR3 is TGTGCCAGCAGTCTGCTTCCGGACAGTACCTACGAGCAGTACTTC.

There are a few counts of this clonotype. This chain links TRBV19 with TRBJ2-1, with 8 bases fitting TRBD2. CDR3 length: 14 residues. Germline CDR1 LNHDA, CDR2 SQIVND (reference sequence). V was pared by 4 bases and J by 6 bases, with 5 bases of the junction left unmatched. This CDR3 is CASSSLAGSNEQFF. In DNA, the CDR3 is TGTGCCAGTAGTAGCCTAGCGGGCAGCAATGAGCAGTTCTTC.

This chain connects TRBV10-3 to TRBJ1-1; 8 nucleotides agree with TRBD1. CDR3 size: 14 residues. Unmatched junction bases numbered 7, after V lost 7 bases and J lost 3 bases. CDR1 and CDR2 from the germline V gene are ENHRY and SYGVKD. In DNA, the CDR3 is TGTGCCATCACCGGGACAGGTATGGACACTGAAGCTTTCTTT. Residues: CAITGTGMDTEAFF.

This clonotype came up many times. The chain combines TRBV7-6 with TRBJ2-7; TRBD2 matches 10 bases. The CDR3 extends over 14 amino acids. V trimming: 2 bases; J trimming: 6 bases; junction bases outside the gene matches: 4. CDR1 and CDR2 (germline): SGHVS, FNYEAQ. This chain's CDR3 is CASSLLAGEGEQYV. The CDR3 bases are TGTGCCAGCAGCTTACTAGCGGGAGAGGGCGAGCAGTACGTC.

This clonotype was detected a few times. The J gene is TRBJ1-6, the V gene TRBV9; possible D gene TRBD1, 5 bases. Trimming removed 5 bases from V and 2 bases from J, with 11 bases in between. Germline assignment: CDR1 SGDLS and CDR2 YYNGEE. The CDR3 has 15 amino acids. CDR3 coding DNA: TGTGCCAGCAGGAGTGGGACCGCCTATAATTCACCCCTCCACTTT. It encodes CASRSGTAYNSPLHF.

This rearrangement joins TRBV6-2 or TRBV6-3 to TRBJ2-7; TRBD1 agrees at 11 bases. V dropped 8 bases and J dropped 2; count of bases not matched to a gene: 14. The germline V gene has CDR1 MNHEY and CDR2 SVGEGT. The CDR3 extends over 17 amino acids. The CDR3 sequence is CASLGPASGQGAYEQYF. CDR3 DNA sequence: TGTGCCAGCTTAGGCCCGGCATCGGGACAGGGGGCCTACGAGCAGTACTTC.

The chain couples TRBV7-3 to TRBJ2-7; 10 bases agree with TRBD1. Per germline, CDR1 SGHTA and CDR2 FQGTGA. This CDR3 has 14 residues. V lost 6 bases, J lost 5 bases, and 7 bases stayed unmatched. The CDR3 region has the DNA TGTGCCAGCAGGAAGGGACAGGGGAGCGACGAGCAGTACTTC. It encodes CASRKGQGSDEQYF.

This clonotype was seen ten or more times. CDR3 region: CASSFNSQGIGSPLHF. The CDR3 nucleotides are TGTGCCAGCAGCTTCAACTCACAGGGAATCGGTTCACCCCTCCACTTT. This chain joins TRBV7-2 and TRBJ1-6, with D maybe TRBD1 (6 bases). The CDR3 spans 16 residues. The V end was cut by 3 bases, the J end by 9 bases, with 18 bases between. CDR1 is SGHTA and CDR2 is FQGNSA in the germline V gene.